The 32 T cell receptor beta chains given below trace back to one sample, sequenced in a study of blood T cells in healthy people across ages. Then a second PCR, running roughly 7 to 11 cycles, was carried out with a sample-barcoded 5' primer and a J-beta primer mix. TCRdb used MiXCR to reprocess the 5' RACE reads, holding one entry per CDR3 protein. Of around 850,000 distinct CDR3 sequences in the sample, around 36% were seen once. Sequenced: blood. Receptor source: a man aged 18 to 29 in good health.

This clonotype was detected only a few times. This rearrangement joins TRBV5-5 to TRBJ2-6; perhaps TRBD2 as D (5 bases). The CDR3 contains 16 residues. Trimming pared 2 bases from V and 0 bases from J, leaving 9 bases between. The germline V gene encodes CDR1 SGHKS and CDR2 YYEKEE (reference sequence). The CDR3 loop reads CASSFGLRSGANVLTF. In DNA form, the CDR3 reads TGTGCCAGCAGCTTCGGACTCCGCTCTGGGGCCAACGTCCTGACTTTC.

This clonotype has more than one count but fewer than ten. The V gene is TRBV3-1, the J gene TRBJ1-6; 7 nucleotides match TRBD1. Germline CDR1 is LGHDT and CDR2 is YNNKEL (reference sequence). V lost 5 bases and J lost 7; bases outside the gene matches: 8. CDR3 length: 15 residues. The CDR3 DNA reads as TGTGCCAGCAGCTCCCGGACAGGACGGAATTCACCCCTCCACTTT. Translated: CASSSRTGRNSPLHF.

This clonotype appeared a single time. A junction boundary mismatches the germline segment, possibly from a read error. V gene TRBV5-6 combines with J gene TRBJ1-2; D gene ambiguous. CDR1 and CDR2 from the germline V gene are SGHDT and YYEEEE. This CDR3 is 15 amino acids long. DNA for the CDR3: TGTACCAGCACCTTGGATGGACTAGACCACTATGGCTACACCTTC. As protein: CTSTLDGLDHYGYTF.

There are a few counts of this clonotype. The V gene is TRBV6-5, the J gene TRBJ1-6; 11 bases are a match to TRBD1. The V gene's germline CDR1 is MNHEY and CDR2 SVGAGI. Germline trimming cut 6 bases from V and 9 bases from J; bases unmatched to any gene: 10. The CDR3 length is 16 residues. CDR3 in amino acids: CASRPSTGTGGSPLHF. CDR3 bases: TGTGCCAGCAGGCCCTCCACCGGGACAGGGGGTTCACCCCTCCACTTT.

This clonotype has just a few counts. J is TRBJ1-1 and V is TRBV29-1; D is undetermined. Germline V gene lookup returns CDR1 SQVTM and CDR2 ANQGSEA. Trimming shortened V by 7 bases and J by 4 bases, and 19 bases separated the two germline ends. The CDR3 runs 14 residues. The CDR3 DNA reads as TGCAGCGCCATTTACCGACGGGGTGGCACTGAAGCTTTCTTT. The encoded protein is CSAIYRRGGTEAFF.

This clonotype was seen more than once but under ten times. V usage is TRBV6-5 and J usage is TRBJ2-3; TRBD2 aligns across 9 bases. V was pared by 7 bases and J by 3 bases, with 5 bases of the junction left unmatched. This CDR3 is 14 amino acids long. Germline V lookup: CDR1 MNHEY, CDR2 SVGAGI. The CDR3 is CASTGAGGTDTQYF. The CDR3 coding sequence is TGTGCCAGCACTGGAGCGGGGGGAACAGATACGCAGTATTTT.

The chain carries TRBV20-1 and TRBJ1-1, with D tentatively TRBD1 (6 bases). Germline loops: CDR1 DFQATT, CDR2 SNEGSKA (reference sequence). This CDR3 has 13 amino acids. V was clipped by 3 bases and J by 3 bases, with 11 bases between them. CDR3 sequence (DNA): TGCAGTGCTAGCCAACCAGGGGACACTGAAGCTTTCTTT. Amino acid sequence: CSASQPGDTEAFF.

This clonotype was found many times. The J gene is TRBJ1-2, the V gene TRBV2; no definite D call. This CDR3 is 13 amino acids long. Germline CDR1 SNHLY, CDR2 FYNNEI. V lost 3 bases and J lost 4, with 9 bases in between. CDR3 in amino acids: CASSEAYSYGYTF. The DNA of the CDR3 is TGTGCCAGCAGTGAGGCCTATTCCTATGGCTACACCTTC.

The CDR3 loop is CASSQERGMFAEAFF. The CDR3 DNA sequence: TGCGCCAGCAGCCAAGAGAGGGGCATGTTCGCTGAAGCTTTCTTT. The V and J genes are TRBV4-3 and TRBJ1-1; a weak D match, TRBD1 (5 bases). There are 15 residues in the CDR3. The germline V and J ends were trimmed by 0 bases and 6 bases, with 14 bases remaining between them. Germline V gene data show CDR1 as LGHNA and CDR2 as YSLEER.

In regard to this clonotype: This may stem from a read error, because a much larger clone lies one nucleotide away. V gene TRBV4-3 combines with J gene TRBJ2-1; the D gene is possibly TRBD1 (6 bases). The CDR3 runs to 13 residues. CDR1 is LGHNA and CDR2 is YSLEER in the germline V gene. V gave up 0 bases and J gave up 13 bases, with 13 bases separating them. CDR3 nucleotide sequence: TGCGCCAGCAGCCAAGACGTCCAGGGGCTCCAGTTCTTC. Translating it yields CASSQDVQGLQFF.

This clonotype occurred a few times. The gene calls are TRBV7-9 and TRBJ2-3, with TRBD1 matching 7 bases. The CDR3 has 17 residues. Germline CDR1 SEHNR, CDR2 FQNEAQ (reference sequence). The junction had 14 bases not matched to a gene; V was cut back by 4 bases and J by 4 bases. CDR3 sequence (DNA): TGTGCCAGCAGCTCCGACCTAGGGGGCGGACTTCCAGATACGCAGTATTTT. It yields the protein CASSSDLGGGLPDTQYF.

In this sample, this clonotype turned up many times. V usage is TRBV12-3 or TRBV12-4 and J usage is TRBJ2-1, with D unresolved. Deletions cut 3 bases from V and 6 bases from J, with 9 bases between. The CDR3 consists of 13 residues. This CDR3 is CASSLSGSNEQFF. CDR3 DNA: TGTGCCAGCAGTTTGAGTGGTTCCAATGAGCAGTTCTTC.

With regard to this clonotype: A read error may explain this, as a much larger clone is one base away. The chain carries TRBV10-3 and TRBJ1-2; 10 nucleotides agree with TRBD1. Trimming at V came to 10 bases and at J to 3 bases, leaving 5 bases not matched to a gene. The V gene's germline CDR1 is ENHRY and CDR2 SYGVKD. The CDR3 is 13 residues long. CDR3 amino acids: CASRGQGYYGYTF. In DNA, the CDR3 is TGTGCCAGCAGGGGACAGGGGTACTATGGCTACACCTTC.

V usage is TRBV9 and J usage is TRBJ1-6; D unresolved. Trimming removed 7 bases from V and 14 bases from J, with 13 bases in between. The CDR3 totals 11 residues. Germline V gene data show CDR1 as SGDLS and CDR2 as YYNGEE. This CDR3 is CASGPPGSLHF. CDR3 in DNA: TGTGCCAGCGGGCCCCCGGGGTCCCTCCACTTT.

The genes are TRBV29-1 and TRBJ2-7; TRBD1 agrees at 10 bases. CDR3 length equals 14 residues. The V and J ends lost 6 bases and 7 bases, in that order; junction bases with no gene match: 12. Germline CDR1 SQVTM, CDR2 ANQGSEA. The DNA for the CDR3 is TGCAGCGTCGGCGGGACAGGGGCCTACAATGAGCAGTACTTC. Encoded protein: CSVGGTGAYNEQYF.

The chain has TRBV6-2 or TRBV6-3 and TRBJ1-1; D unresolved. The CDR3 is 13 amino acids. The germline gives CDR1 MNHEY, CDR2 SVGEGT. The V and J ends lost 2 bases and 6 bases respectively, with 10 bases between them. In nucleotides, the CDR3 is TGTGCCAGCAGTTACCAAGTTTACGCTGAAGCTTTCTTT. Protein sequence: CASSYQVYAEAFF.

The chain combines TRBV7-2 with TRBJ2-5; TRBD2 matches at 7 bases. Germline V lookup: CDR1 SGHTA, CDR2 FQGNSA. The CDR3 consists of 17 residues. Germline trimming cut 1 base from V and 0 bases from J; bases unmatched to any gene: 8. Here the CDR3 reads CASSLVSGGGYQETQYF. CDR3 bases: TGTGCCAGCAGCTTAGTTTCGGGCGGGGGATACCAAGAGACCCAGTACTTC.

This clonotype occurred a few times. This CDR3 is CASGGDAGELFF. The CDR3 nucleotides read TGTGCTAGTGGTGGGGACGCCGGGGAGCTGTTTTTT. V gene TRBV12-5 combines with J gene TRBJ2-2, with D perhaps matching TRBD1 or TRBD2 (5 bases each). CDR3 length equals 12 residues. The germline V gene has CDR1 LGHNT and CDR2 FRNRAP. Trimming cost V 5 bases and J 6 bases, with 7 bases left between them.

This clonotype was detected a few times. The CDR3 reads CASSEGAGNYGYTF. The CDR3 coding sequence is TGTGCCAGCAGTGAAGGCGCGGGTAACTATGGCTACACCTTC. The chain joins TRBV6-1 to TRBJ1-2; unclear D gene. With 1 base removed from V and 1 base from J, the gap between germline ends came to 7 bases. This CDR3 is 14 amino acids long. CDR1 is MNHNS and CDR2 is SASEGT in the germline V gene.

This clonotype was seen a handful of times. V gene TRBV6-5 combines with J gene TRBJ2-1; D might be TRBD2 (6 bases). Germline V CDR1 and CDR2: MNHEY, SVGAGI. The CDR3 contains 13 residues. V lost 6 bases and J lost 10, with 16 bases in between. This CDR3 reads CASSSGLLGEQFF. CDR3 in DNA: TGTGCCAGCAGCTCGGGACTCCTGGGGGAGCAGTTCTTC.

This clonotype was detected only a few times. In DNA form, the CDR3 reads TGTGCCAGCAGTTACTCGGGGCTTAAGACAGGGTCCTTGGCGGAGACCCAGTACTTC. As protein: CASSYSGLKTGSLAETQYF. The J gene is TRBJ2-5, the V gene TRBV6-5; 7 nucleotides line up with TRBD1. There are 19 residues in the CDR3. Trimming removed 0 bases from V and 5 bases from J; junction bases left unmatched: 18. Germline V lookup: CDR1 MNHEY, CDR2 SVGAGI.

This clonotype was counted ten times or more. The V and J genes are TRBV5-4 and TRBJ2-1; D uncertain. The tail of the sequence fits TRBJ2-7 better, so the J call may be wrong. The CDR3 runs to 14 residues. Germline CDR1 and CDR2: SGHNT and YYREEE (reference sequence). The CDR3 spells CASSLDSSYNEQYF. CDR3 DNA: TGTGCCAGCAGCTTGGACAGTTCCTACAATGAGCAGTACTTC.

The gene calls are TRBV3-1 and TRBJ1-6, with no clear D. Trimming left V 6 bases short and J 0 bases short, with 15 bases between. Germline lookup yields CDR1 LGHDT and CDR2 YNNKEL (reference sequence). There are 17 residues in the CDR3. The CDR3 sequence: CASRNRTDFSYNSPLHF. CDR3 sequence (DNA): TGTGCCAGCAGAAATCGGACGGATTTCTCCTATAATTCACCCCTCCACTTT.

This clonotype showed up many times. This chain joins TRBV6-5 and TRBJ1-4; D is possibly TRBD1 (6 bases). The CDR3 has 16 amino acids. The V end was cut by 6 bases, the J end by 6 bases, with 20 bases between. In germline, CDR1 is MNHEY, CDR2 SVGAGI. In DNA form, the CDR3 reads TGTGCCAGCAGACGTCACACAGGGCGACCTGATGAAAAACTGTTTTTT. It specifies CASRRHTGRPDEKLFF.

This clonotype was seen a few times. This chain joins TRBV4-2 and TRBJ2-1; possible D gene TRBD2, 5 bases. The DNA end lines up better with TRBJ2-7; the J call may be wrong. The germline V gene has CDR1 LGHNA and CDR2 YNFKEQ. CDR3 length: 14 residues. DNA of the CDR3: TGTGCCAGCAGCCAAGTTGCAGACTACAATGAGCAGTACTTC. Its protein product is CASSQVADYNEQYF.

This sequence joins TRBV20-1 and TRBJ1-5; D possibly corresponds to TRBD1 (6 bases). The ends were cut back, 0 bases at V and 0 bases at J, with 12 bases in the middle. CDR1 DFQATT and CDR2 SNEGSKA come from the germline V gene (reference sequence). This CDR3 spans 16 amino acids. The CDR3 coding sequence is TGCAGTGCTAGAGATGAGGACAGATATAGCAATCAGCCCCAGCATTTT. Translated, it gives CSARDEDRYSNQPQHF.

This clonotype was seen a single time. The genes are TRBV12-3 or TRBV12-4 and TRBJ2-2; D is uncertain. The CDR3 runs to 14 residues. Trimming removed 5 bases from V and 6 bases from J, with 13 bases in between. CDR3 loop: CASSLLGQSGELFF. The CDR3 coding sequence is TGTGCCAGCAGTCTCCTGGGTCAATCCGGGGAGCTGTTTTTT.

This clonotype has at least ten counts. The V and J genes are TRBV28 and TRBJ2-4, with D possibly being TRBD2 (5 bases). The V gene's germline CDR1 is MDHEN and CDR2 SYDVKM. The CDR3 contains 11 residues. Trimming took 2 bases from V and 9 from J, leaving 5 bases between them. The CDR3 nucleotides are TGTGCCAGCAGTTTACGGGGCATTCAGTACTTC. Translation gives CASSLRGIQYF.

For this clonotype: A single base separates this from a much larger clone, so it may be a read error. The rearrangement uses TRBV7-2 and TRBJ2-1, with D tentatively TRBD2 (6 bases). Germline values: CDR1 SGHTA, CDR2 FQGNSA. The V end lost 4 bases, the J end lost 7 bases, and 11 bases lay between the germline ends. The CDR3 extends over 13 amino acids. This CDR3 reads CASSWGDWNEQFF. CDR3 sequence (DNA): TGTGCCAGCAGCTGGGGGGATTGGAATGAGCAGTTCTTC.

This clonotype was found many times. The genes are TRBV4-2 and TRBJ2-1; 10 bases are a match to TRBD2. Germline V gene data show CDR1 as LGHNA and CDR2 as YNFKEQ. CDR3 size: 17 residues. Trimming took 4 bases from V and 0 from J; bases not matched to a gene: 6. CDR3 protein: CASSLRLAGGSYNEQFF. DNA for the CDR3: TGTGCCAGCAGCCTCAGATTAGCGGGGGGCTCCTACAATGAGCAGTTCTTC.

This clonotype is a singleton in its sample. This CDR3 reads CASRPDSPGGNQPQHF. The CDR3, as DNA: TGTGCCAGCAGGCCGGACAGTCCGGGGGGCAATCAGCCCCAGCATTTT. The chain recombines TRBV28 with TRBJ1-5; D may be TRBD1 (6 bases). The length of the CDR3 is 16 residues. V was shortened by 6 bases and J by 2 bases, with 17 bases between the two germline ends. Germline V gene lookup returns CDR1 MDHEN and CDR2 SYDVKM.

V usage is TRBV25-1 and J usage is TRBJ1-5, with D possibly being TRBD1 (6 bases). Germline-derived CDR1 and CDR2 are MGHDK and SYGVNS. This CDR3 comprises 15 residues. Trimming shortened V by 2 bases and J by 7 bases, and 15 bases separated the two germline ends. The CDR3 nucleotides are TGTGCCAGCAGTGAAGGGGGCGGCGCCCCCCAGCCCCAGCATTTT. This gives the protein CASSEGGGAPQPQHF.